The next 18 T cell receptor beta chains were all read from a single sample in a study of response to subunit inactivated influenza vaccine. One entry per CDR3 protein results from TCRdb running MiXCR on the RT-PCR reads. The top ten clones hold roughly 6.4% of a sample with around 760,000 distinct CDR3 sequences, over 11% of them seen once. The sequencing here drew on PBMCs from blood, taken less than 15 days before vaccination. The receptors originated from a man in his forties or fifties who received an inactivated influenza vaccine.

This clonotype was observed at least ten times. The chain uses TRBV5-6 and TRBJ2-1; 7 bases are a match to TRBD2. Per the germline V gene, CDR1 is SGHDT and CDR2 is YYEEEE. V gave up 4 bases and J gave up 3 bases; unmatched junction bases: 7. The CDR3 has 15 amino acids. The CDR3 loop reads CASSVGAGVYNEQFF. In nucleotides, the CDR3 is TGTGCCAGCAGCGTTGGTGCGGGAGTCTACAATGAGCAGTTCTTC.

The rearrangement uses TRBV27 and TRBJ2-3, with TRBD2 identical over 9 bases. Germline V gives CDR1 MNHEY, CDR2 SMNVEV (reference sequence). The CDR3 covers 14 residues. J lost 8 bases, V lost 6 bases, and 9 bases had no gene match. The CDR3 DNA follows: TGTGCCAGCAGGCAGCGGGGGGATCGTGGTACGCAGTATTTT. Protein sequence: CASRQRGDRGTQYF.

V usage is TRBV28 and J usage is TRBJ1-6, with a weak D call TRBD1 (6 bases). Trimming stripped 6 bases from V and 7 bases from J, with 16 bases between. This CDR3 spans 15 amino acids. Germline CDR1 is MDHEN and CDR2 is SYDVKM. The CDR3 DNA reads TGTGCCAGCAGCCGGCCCAGGGGTCCAAATTCACCCCTCCACTTT. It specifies CASSRPRGPNSPLHF.

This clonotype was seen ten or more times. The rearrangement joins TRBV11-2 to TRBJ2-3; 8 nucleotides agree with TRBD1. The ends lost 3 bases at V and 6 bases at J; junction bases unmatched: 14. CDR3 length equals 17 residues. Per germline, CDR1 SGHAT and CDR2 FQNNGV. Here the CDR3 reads CASSLYSLSGGFDTQYF. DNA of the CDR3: TGTGCCAGCAGCTTGTATTCTCTCTCAGGGGGCTTTGATACGCAGTATTTT.

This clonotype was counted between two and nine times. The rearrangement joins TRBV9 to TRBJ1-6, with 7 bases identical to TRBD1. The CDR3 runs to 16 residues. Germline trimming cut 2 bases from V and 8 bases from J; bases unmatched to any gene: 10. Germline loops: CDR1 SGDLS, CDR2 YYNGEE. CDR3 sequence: CASSVTGEFGDSPLHF. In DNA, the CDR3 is TGTGCCAGCAGCGTCACAGGGGAGTTTGGGGATTCACCCCTCCACTTT.

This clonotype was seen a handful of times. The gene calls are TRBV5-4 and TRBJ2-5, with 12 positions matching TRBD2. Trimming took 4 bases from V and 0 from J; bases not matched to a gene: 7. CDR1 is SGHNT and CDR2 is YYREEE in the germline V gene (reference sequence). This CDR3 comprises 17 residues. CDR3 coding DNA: TGTGCCAGCAGCATCGGACTAGCGGGACTTTACCAAGAGACCCAGTACTTC. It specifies CASSIGLAGLYQETQYF.

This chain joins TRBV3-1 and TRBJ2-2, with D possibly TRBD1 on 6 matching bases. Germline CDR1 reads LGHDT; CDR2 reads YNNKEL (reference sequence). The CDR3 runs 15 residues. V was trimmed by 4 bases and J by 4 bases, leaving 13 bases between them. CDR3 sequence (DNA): TGTGCCAGCAGCCCGGATTTGACAGGCACCGGGGAGCTGTTTTTT. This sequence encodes CASSPDLTGTGELFF.

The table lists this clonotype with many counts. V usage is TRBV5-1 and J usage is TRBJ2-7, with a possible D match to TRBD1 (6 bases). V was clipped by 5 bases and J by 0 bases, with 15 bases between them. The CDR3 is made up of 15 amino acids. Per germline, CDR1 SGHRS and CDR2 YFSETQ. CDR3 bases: TGCGCCAGCAGTTCCACGGGACAAACCTCCTACGAGCAGTACTTC. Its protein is CASSSTGQTSYEQYF. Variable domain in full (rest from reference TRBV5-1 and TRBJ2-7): KAGVTQTPRYLIKTRGQQVTLSCSPISGHRSVSWYQQTPGQGLQFLFEYFSETQRNKGNFPGRFSGRQFSNSRSEMNVSTLELGDSALYLCASSSTGQTSYEQYFGPGTRLTVT.

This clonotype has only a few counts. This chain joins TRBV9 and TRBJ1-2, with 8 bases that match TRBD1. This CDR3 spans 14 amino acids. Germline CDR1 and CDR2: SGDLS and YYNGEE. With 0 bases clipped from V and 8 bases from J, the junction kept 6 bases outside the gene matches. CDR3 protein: CASSVVTGGSGYTF. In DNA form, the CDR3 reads TGTGCCAGCAGCGTAGTAACAGGGGGAAGCGGCTACACCTTC.

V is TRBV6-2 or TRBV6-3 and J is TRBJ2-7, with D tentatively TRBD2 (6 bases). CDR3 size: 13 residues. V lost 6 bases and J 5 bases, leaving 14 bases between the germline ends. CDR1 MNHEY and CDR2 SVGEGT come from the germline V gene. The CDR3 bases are TGTGCCAGCAGCGATGGGGGACTCCACGAGCAGTACTTC. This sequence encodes CASSDGGLHEQYF.

CDR3 region: CASSPMISGTYNEQFF. In DNA form, the CDR3 reads TGTGCCAGCAGCCCGATGATTAGCGGGACCTACAATGAGCAGTTCTTC. This rearrangement joins TRBV6-1 to TRBJ2-1; TRBD2 matches at 8 bases. The junction had 9 bases not matched to a gene; V was cut back by 6 bases and J by 2 bases. The CDR3 is 16 residues long. Germline loops: CDR1 MNHNS, CDR2 SASEGT.

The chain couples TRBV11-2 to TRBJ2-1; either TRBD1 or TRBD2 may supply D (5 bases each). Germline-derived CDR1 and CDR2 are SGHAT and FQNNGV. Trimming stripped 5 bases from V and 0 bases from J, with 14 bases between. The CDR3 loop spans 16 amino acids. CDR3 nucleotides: TGTGCCAGCAGCCCCGGGACGGGGAGCTCCTACAATGAGCAGTTCTTC. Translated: CASSPGTGSSYNEQFF. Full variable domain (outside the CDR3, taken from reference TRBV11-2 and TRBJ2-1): EAGVAQSPRYKIIEKRQSVAFWCNPISGHATLYWYQQILGQGPKLLIQFQNNGVVDDSQLPKDRFSAERLKGVDSTLKIQPAKLEDSAVYLCASSPGTGSSYNEQFFGPGTRLTVL.

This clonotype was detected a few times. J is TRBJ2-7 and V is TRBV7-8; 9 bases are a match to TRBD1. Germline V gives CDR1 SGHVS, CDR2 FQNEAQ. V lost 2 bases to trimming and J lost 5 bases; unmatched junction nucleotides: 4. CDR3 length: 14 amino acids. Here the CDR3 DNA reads TGTGCCAGCAGCTTAATACAGGGGGCACACGAGCAGTACTTC. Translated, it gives CASSLIQGAHEQYF.

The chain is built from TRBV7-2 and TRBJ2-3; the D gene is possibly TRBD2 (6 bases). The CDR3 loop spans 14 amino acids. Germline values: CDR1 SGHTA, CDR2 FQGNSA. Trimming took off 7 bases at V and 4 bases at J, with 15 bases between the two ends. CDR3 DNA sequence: TGTGCCAGCACCAACCGGGGGACCCCAGATACGCAGTATTTT. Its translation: CASTNRGTPDTQYF.

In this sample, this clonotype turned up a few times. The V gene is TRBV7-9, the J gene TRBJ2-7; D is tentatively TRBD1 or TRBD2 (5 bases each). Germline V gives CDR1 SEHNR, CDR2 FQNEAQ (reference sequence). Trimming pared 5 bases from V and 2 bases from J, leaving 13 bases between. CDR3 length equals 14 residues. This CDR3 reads CASSPLGVAYEQYF. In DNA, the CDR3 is TGTGCCAGCAGCCCCTTGGGGGTGGCCTACGAGCAGTACTTC.

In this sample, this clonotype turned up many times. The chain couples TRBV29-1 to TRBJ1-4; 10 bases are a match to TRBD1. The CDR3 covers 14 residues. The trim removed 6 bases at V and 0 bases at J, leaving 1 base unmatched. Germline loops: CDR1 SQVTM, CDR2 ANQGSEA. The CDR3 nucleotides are TGCAGCGTAGGACAGGGGGCAACTAATGAAAAACTGTTTTTT. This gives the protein CSVGQGATNEKLFF.

The CDR3 region has the DNA TGTGCCAGCTCGCCTACCTTTCCCACCGGGGAGCTGTTTTTT. Amino acids: CASSPTFPTGELFF. The V call is TRBV18, the J call TRBJ2-2; D call uncertain. Germline-derived CDR1 and CDR2 are KGHSH and LQKENI. Trimming took off 6 bases at V and 4 bases at J, with 12 bases between the two ends. This CDR3 region has 14 residues.

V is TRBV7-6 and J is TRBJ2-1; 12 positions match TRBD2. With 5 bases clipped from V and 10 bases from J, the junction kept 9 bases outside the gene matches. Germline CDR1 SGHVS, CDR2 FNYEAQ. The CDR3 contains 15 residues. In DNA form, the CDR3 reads TGTGCCAGCAGCCCGCGGACTAGCGGGGTGGGGGAGCAGTTCTTC. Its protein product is CASSPRTSGVGEQFF.